This record looks at one T cell receptor beta chain sequence and its context. Its antigen is unknown. This sample is drawn from a study of T cell repertoires in cytomegalovirus infection. The overall study: It can be stated that public TCR beta signatures indicated CMV infection as well as a matching HLA type. Study-wide results and limits: The cumulative frequency of public TCR beta families identified carriers of CMV plus the relevant HLA.

Germline lookup yields CDR1 SGHTA and CDR2 FQGNSA. Trimming left V 1 base short and J 11 bases short, with 17 bases between. The CDR3 has 14 amino acids. TCRdb re-called the reads through MiXCR, storing one row per CDR3 protein. The table shows about 740,000 distinct CDR3 sequences, with approximately 40% occurring only once. Sequencing used PBMCs. The chain recombines TRBV7-2 with TRBJ1-1; weak D call: TRBD1 (6 bases). The clonotype was recovered from a human donor in good health (CMV status not recorded). Some clones in this sample may be carry-over from other donors' samples. The CDR3, as DNA: TGTGCCAGCAGCTTAGAGGGGGGGACACCCGGGGCTTTCTTT. It yields the protein CASSLEGGTPGAFF.